This TCR beta chain was recorded in a study of cytomegalovirus exposure and HLA in healthy donors. The study, taken as a whole, reports: In a later analysis, productive TCRs from donors in an Asian-associated ancestry cluster reportedly carried fewer N-insertions than the cohort mean. Roughly uniform sequencing depth across donors was assumed, possibly incorrectly. Common viral pathogens (according to a later analysis) appeared linked to several of the most significant clusters.

60 Vbeta and 13 Jbeta primers were used in PCR. Assay used: immunoSEQ multiplex PCR; TCRdb lists only in-frame clones, some missing. Of approximately 110,000 clones in the sample, approximately 78% were seen once. Of note for this clone: Its matching antigen is unknown.

The CDR3 spans 15 residues. The V segment lost 5 bases and the J segment 3 bases; nucleotides outside the gene matches: 5. Per germline, CDR1 SGHNT and CDR2 YENEEA. Sequenced sample: PBMCs. The sequence was collected from a woman aged 40 to 50 in good health and CMV-seropositive. This chain connects TRBV11-3 to TRBJ2-1; 9 bases line up with TRBD2. The CDR3 coding sequence is TGTGCCAGCAGCCGTAGCGGGGGACTCTACAATGAGCAGTTCTTC. Its translation is CASSRSGGLYNEQFF. The full variable domain, completed using reference TRBV11-3 and TRBJ2-1, is EAGVVQSPRYKIIEKKQPVAFWCNPISGHNTLYWYLQNLGQGPELLIRYENEEAVDDSQLPKDRFSAERLKGVDSTLKIQPAELGDSAVYLCASSRSGGLYNEQFFGPGTRLTVL.